This T cell receptor (beta chain) comes out of a study of response to subunit inactivated influenza vaccine. TCRdb re-called the RT-PCR reads through MiXCR, storing one row per CDR3 protein. The data show 500,000 to 600,000 distinct CDR3 sequences, roughly 13% seen once. Overall study findings and caveats: Researchers suggested that each seasonal influenza vaccination recruits few new T cells.

CDR3 length equals 14 residues. This clonotype was observed a handful of times. Its cognate antigen is unknown. The chain is built from TRBV12-2 and TRBJ1-6; no DNA check was done on the table's D call, TRBD1. TRBV12-2 is listed as a pseudogene. The clonotype was recovered from a man in his fifties or sixties who received an inactivated influenza vaccine. This specimen was PBMCs from blood, taken 45 days after vaccination. The CDR3 region is CASRFTGATSPLHF. CDR3 coding DNA: TGTGCAAGTCGCTTTACAGGGGCAACCTCACCCCTCCACTTT.